This T cell receptor (beta chain) comes out of a study of blood T cell repertoires in COVID-19. Study-level background: Donors in the United States, Italy and Spain gave samples during acute or convalescent COVID-19. Sources were T cells, B-cell-depleted T cells, or PBMCs; the material itself was cDNA or gDNA.

Per the original methods: Reference gene primer amplification in the assay estimated nucleated cell counts. Assay: immunoSEQ multiplex PCR; the TCRdb copy retains only in-frame clones and omits some. D and trimming come from the DNA, and the V and J calls and clone size come from that table. In the table there are approximately 110,000 clones, 70% to 85% of which are singletons. The V segment lost 4 bases and the J segment 6 bases; nucleotides outside the gene matches: 22. Germline V CDR1 and CDR2: MGHRA, YSYEKL. The CDR3 consists of 20 residues. Sequencing was done on a sample of peripheral blood. The origin of this receptor is a man aged 65 to 79 with active or convalescent COVID-19. J is TRBJ2-1 and V is TRBV4-1, with TRBD1 matching 9 bases. CDR3: CASSPSTGQGGTRHINEQFF. The CDR3 coding sequence is TGCGCCAGCAGCCCCAGCACGGGACAGGGAGGAACGAGGCATATCAATGAGCAGTTCTTC.